The 22 T cell receptor beta chains presented below share a single source sample, sequenced in a study of CD8+ T cells in alopecia areata. RNA was extracted and reverse transcribed into cDNA as the sequencing template. The repertoire was sequenced with immunoSEQ multiplex PCR; TCRdb's copy has only in-frame clones and lacks some. The table shows 130,000 to 150,000 clones, with around 49% occurring only once. The starting material was CD4+ T cells sorted from blood, obtained at week 0. These receptors were collected from a human donor with alopecia areata.

This clone has just a few counts. J is TRBJ2-5 and V is TRBV25-1; D gene unclear. Trimming pared 1 base from V and 2 bases from J, leaving 17 bases between. Germline V gives CDR1 MGHDK, CDR2 SYGVNS. This CDR3 is 17 amino acids long. CDR3 residues: CASSESLTSFGQETQYF. In DNA form, the CDR3 reads TGTGCCAGCAGTGAATCCCTAACCTCCTTTGGGCAAGAGACCCAGTACTTC.

V and J are TRBV29-1 and TRBJ2-2; the D gene could be TRBD1 or TRBD2 (5 bases each). The CDR3 spans 13 residues. The germline CDR1 and CDR2 sequences are SQVTM and ANQGSEA. The V end lost 7 bases, the J end lost 6 bases, and 15 bases lay between the germline ends. The CDR3: CSEGRRGPGELFF. The CDR3 bases are TGCAGCGAGGGACGCCGAGGGCCCGGGGAGCTGTTTTTT.

A few counts support this clone. The rearrangement links TRBV6-5 to TRBJ2-3; D is undetermined. V lost 6 bases and J 5 bases, leaving 6 bases between the germline ends. This CDR3 is 11 amino acids long. Germline CDR1 reads MNHEY; CDR2 reads SVGAGI. CDR3 DNA sequence: TGTGCCAGCAGCCTCCAAGATACGCAGTATTTT. Translation gives CASSLQDTQYF.

This sequence joins TRBV2 and TRBJ2-5, with 8 bases lining up with TRBD2. The trim removed 4 bases at V and 1 base at J, leaving 5 bases unmatched. From germline, CDR1 is SNHLY and CDR2 FYNNEI. The CDR3 is 15 amino acids. The CDR3 region is CASSVFSGIQETQYF. Written as DNA, the CDR3 is TGTGCCAGCAGTGTTTTTAGCGGGATCCAAGAGACCCAGTACTTC.

A word on this clone: Different DNA sequences within this sample yield the same CDR3. The chain joins TRBV29-1 to TRBJ2-5; the D is unclear. Germline V CDR1 and CDR2: SQVTM, ANQGSEA. This CDR3 has 10 amino acids. Trimming left V 4 bases short and J 4 bases short, with 4 bases between. CDR3 nucleotide sequence: TGCAGCGTTGGAGGAGAGACCCAGTACTTC. Translated, it gives CSVGGETQYF. Full variable domain (missing parts from reference TRBV29-1 and TRBJ2-5): SAVISQKPSRDICQRGTSLTIQCQVDSQVTMMFWYRQQPGQSLTLIATANQGSEATYESGFVIDKFPISRPNLTFSTLTVSNMSPEDSSIYLCSVGGETQYFGPGTRLLVL.

The chain uses TRBV5-1 and TRBJ2-7; TRBD1 agrees at 10 bases. Germline V gene data show CDR1 as SGHRS and CDR2 as YFSETQ. There are 15 residues in the CDR3. J was trimmed by 7 bases and V by 1 base; bases with no gene match: 8. The CDR3 is CASSLHDRGLGEQYF. DNA for the CDR3: TGCGCCAGCAGCTTGCATGACAGGGGGCTGGGGGAGCAGTACTTC.

This clone was counted a few times. The chain's CDR3 is CASSLWGSSYNEQFF. CDR3 DNA: TGTGCCAGCAGTTTATGGGGTAGCTCCTACAATGAGCAGTTCTTC. The J gene is TRBJ2-1, the V gene TRBV28; D is ambiguous. The CDR3 covers 15 residues. V was cut by 0 bases and J by 0 bases, with 6 bases left in between. Looked up from germline, CDR1 is MDHEN and CDR2 is SYDVKM.

The chain couples TRBV29-1 to TRBJ1-1; no firm D call. The V end was cut by 5 bases, the J end by 6 bases, with 7 bases between. The CDR3 extends over 10 amino acids. Germline CDR1 and CDR2: SQVTM and ANQGSEA. The CDR3 sequence is CSVFRAEAFF. The DNA for the CDR3 is TGCAGCGTTTTCCGGGCTGAAGCTTTCTTT. Combining the CDR3 with reference TRBV29-1 and TRBJ1-1 gives the whole variable domain SAVISQKPSRDICQRGTSLTIQCQVDSQVTMMFWYRQQPGQSLTLIATANQGSEATYESGFVIDKFPISRPNLTFSTLTVSNMSPEDSSIYLCSVFRAEAFFGQGTRLTVV.

This chain connects TRBV27 to TRBJ2-2; 12 positions agree with TRBD2. The V segment lost 6 bases and the J segment 5 bases; nucleotides outside the gene matches: 4. CDR1 is MNHEY and CDR2 is SMNVEV in the germline V gene (reference sequence). CDR3 size: 15 residues. CDR3 sequence (DNA): TGTGCCAGCAGACAAACTAGCGGGGGGACCGGGGAGCTGTTTTTT. It encodes CASRQTSGGTGELFF.

The chain links TRBV28 to TRBJ1-2; no clear D gene. The V end lost 6 bases, the J end lost 0 bases, and 8 bases lay between the germline ends. Germline CDR1 is MDHEN and CDR2 is SYDVKM. CDR3 length equals 13 residues. CDR3 nucleotide sequence: TGTGCCAGCAGAGAAGAAGCTAACTATGGCTACACCTTC. Translated, it gives CASREEANYGYTF.

The rearrangement links TRBV5-4 to TRBJ2-1, with a tentative D call TRBD1 (6 bases). Trimming pared 5 bases from V and 8 bases from J, leaving 17 bases between. This CDR3 has 14 residues. The germline V gene has CDR1 SGHNT and CDR2 YYREEE (reference sequence). CDR3 DNA sequence: TGTGCCAGCAGGGAAGTACAGGGACGCGATGAGCAGTTCTTC. Encoded protein: CASREVQGRDEQFF.

V and J are TRBV29-1 and TRBJ1-4; tentative D call: TRBD1 (6 bases). Trimming removed 4 bases from V and 8 bases from J, with 17 bases in between. The germline V gene encodes CDR1 SQVTM and CDR2 ANQGSEA. The CDR3 loop spans 14 amino acids. CDR3 sequence reads: CSVAGVGGREKLFF. The CDR3 nucleotides read TGCAGCGTTGCGGGGGTTGGGGGCCGGGAAAAACTGTTTTTT.

The chain carries TRBV29-1 and TRBJ2-1; D is perhaps TRBD1 (5 bases). CDR3 length: 14 residues. Germline CDR1 SQVTM, CDR2 ANQGSEA. Between the trimmed V and J ends, which lost 4 bases and 5 bases, there was a span of 15 bases. The CDR3 DNA reads TGCAGCGTTGGGGGCCGATTATCGGACAATGAGCAGTTCTTC. Its translation: CSVGGRLSDNEQFF.

In this sample, this clone turned up a few times. The V and J genes are TRBV6-5 and TRBJ2-1, with 8 bases matching TRBD1. The CDR3 is 15 amino acids. The junction had 4 bases not matched to a gene; V was cut back by 5 bases and J by 1 base. CDR1 is MNHEY and CDR2 is SVGAGI in the germline V gene. The DNA of the CDR3 is TGTGCCAGCAGTGGACAGGGTCGATCCTACAATGAGCAGTTCTTC. It encodes CASSGQGRSYNEQFF.

This clone was seen more than once but under ten times. CDR3 bases: TGCGCCAGCAGTCAACCCGCCATTCAGTACTTC. Amino acid sequence: CASSQPAIQYF. This chain connects TRBV23-1 to TRBJ2-4; D remains unclear. TRBV23-1 is labeled an ORF, and its function is uncertain. V was cut by 2 bases and J by 9 bases, with 5 bases left in between. The CDR3 runs 11 residues.

This clone turned up a few times. This chain uses TRBV6-5 with TRBJ2-6; a possible D gene is TRBD2 (5 bases). Trimming took 5 bases from V and 0 from J, leaving 8 bases between them. Germline V CDR1 and CDR2: MNHEY, SVGAGI. This CDR3 comprises 15 residues. In DNA, the CDR3 is TGTGCCAGCAGTAGAGGAGGCTCTGGGGCCAACGTCCTGACTTTC. Translating it yields CASSRGGSGANVLTF.

This clone showed up just a few times. The genes are TRBV29-1 and TRBJ2-3, with TRBD1 matching over 8 bases. CDR1 is SQVTM, CDR2 ANQGSEA, per germline. The junction had 8 bases not matched to a gene; V was cut back by 7 bases and J by 5 bases. The CDR3 is 13 amino acids. CDR3 protein: CSARTGTQDTQYF. The DNA of the CDR3 is TGCAGCGCCAGGACAGGGACCCAAGATACGCAGTATTTT.

The rearrangement joins TRBV4-2 to TRBJ1-3; D is possibly TRBD1 (6 bases). CDR1 and CDR2 from the germline V gene are LGHNA and YNFKEQ. Trimming stripped 4 bases from V and 0 bases from J, with 10 bases between. The CDR3 extends over 15 amino acids. In DNA form, the CDR3 reads TGTGCCAGCAGCCCCTCGACAGGCTCTGGAAACACCATATATTTT. Its translation is CASSPSTGSGNTIYF.

With respect to this clone: Its ends do not fully match the called genes, so a read error is possible. V and J are TRBV15 and TRBJ2-1, with 7 bases that match TRBD1. Per germline, CDR1 LNHNV and CDR2 YYDKDF (reference sequence). CDR3 length equals 13 residues. The CDR3 DNA reads TGTGCCACCAGCCGAGAACAGGGGAGAGAGCAATTCTTC. Amino acids: CATSREQGREQFF.

The chain joins TRBV18 to TRBJ1-5; D is perhaps TRBD1 (6 bases). Germline assignment: CDR1 KGHSH and CDR2 LQKENI. There are 13 residues in the CDR3. V lost 3 bases to trimming and J lost 4 bases, with 7 bases between them. The CDR3 nucleotides are TGTGCCAGCTCACCCGGACAGAATCAGCCCCAGCATTTT. Its protein product is CASSPGQNQPQHF.

The chain carries TRBV15 and TRBJ2-2, with D possibly TRBD2 on 7 matching bases. V was trimmed by 5 bases and J by 6 bases, leaving 19 bases between them. This CDR3 contains 16 residues. The germline gives CDR1 LNHNV, CDR2 YYDKDF (reference sequence). The CDR3 reads CATSSRGAVGSGELFF. The DNA for the CDR3 is TGTGCCACCAGCTCCCGGGGGGCCGTCGGGTCCGGGGAGCTGTTTTTT.

This chain joins TRBV5-4 and TRBJ2-3, with TRBD2 identical over 7 bases. The germline CDR1 and CDR2 sequences are SGHNT and YYREEE (reference sequence). The CDR3 contains 13 residues. V was clipped by 5 bases and J by 3 bases; unmatched bases: 3. The CDR3 sequence: CASRGLVTDTQYF. In DNA, the CDR3 is TGTGCCAGCAGAGGACTAGTGACAGATACGCAGTATTTT.